Listed below are T cell receptor beta chains from one sample, sequenced in a study of blood T cells in healthy people across ages. TCRdb redid the calling of the 5' RACE reads with MiXCR, one entry per CDR3 protein. The table has about 800,000 distinct CDR3 sequences, roughly 64% seen once. The sequencing input was blood. The receptors were sampled from a man in his thirties or forties in good health. The conserved cysteine and the conserved F or W are not part of the CDR3 here.

TRBV12-3/TRBV12-4 ASREDGTEAF
TRBV11-1 ASSPVYFDGRMTAETQY
TRBV12-3/TRBV12-4 ASSLRGSGTGELF
TRBV12-3/TRBV12-4 ASTWGVVQY
TRBV9 ASSPPGSSTNEQF
TRBV24-1 ATSGDSDTQY
TRBV7-2 ASSTSLSYEQY
TRBV24-1 ATSDPRQPGNQPQH
TRBV9 ASSVNSGNNSPLH
TRBV20-1 SAIPTSGDGETQY
TRBV5-6 ASSLRNLRHTDTQY
TRBV9 ASSVAPRQGVAEQF
TRBV6-5 ASSYFGGHEQY
TRBV15 ATSGPDRAKNIQY
TRBV4-1 ASSGMGSYNEQF
TRBV25-1 ASSTQGFSGTVRNEQF
TRBV7-9 AGTFWGSDEQY
TRBV4-3 ASSQDTGNYEQY
TRBV6-5 ASRLRGNGYT
TRBV28 ASSPRGVGRAKLDTQY
TRBV7-9 ASSVTNTGELF
TRBV20-1 SARPDLDTQY
TRBV20-1 SVGTLDGYT
TRBV27 ASGIGSNSPLH
TRBV6-6 ASRPITTGNNEQF
TRBV20-1 SARGPGELF
TRBV7-6 ASSPRSGQDNEQF
TRBV25-1 ASSQGYEQN
TRBV7-2 ASSLVGADTQY
TRBV7-9 ASSLDGASTGELF
TRBV29-1 SVEDGQVAYEQY
TRBV28 ASSINPEGAGEQY
TRBV5-1 ASSLMDHTDTQY
TRBV7-2 ASSPGLARGEQY
TRBV7-2 ASSFSGRQRGETQY
TRBV20-1 SATLWTSAYQETQY
TRBV7-2 ASSPTRVEQY
TRBV7-8 ASSLLFMAGGETQY
TRBV18 ASSPEGGPYGYT
TRBV7-3 ASSPNNPGISYNEQF
TRBV3-1 ASSHAVGANVLT
TRBV28 ASSLGGLAVNEQF
TRBV12-3/TRBV12-4 ASSVGDNQPQH
TRBV14 ASSQDRDRVYGYT
TRBV4-3 ASSPRTGGGTDTQY
TRBV20-1 SANGAGEGYEQY
TRBV20-1 SAKRLRGGAQGIETQY
TRBV6-1 ASTRQPTGELF
TRBV20-1 SAWGQADSYEQY
TRBV28 ASSYGTISSKF